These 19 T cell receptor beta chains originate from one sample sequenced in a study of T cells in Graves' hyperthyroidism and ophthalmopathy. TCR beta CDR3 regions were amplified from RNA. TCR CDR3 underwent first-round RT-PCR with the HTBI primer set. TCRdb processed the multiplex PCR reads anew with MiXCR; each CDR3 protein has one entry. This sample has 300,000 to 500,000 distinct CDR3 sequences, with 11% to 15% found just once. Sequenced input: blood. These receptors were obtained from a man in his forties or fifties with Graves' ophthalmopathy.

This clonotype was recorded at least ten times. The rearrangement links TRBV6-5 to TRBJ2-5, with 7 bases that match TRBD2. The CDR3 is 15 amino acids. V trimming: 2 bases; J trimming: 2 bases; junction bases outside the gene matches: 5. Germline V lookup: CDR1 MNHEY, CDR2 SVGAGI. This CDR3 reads CASSYGGRGQETQYF. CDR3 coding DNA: TGTGCCAGCAGTTACGGTGGGAGGGGACAAGAGACCCAGTACTTC.

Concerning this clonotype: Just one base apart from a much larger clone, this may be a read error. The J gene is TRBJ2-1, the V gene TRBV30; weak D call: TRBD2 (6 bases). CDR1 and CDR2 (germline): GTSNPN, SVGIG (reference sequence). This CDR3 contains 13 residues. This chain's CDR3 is CACQRAGKVEQSF. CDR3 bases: TGTGCCTGCCAGCGGGCGGGGAAGGTTGAGCAGTCCTTC.

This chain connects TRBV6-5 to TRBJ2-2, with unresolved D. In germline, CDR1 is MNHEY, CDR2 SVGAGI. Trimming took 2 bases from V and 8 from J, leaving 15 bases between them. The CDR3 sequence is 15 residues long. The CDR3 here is CASSYMAAQVGELFF. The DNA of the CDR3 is TGTGCCAGCAGTTACATGGCGGCCCAAGTGGGGGAGCTGTTTTTT.

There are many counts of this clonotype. CDR3 amino acids: CASSVIGTRIDNEQFF. The CDR3 DNA reads TGTGCCAGCAGCGTAATCGGGACTCGGATAGACAATGAGCAGTTCTTC. J is TRBJ2-1 and V is TRBV7-8; perhaps TRBD2 as D (6 bases). This CDR3 contains 16 residues. CDR1 and CDR2 from the germline V gene are SGHVS and FQNEAQ. Trimming pared 5 bases from V and 5 bases from J, leaving 19 bases between.

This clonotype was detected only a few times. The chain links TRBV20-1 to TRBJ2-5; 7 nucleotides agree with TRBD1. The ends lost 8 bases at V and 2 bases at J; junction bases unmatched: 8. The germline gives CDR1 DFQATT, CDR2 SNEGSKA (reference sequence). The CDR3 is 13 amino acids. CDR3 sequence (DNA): TGCAGTACCACGCCGACAGGGCAAGAGACCCAGTACTTC. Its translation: CSTTPTGQETQYF.

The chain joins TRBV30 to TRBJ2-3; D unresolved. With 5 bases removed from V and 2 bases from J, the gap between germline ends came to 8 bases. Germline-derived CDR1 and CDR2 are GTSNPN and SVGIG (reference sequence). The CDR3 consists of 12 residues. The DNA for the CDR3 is TGTGCCTGGGGACGGACCACAGATACGCAGTATTTT. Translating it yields CAWGRTTDTQYF.

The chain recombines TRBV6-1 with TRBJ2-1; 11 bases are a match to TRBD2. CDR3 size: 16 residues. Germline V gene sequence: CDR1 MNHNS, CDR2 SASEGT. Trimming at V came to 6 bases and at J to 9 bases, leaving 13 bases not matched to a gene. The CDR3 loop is CASSATSGVASSEQFF. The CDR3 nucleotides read TGTGCCAGCAGCGCGACTAGCGGGGTAGCGAGCAGTGAGCAGTTCTTC.

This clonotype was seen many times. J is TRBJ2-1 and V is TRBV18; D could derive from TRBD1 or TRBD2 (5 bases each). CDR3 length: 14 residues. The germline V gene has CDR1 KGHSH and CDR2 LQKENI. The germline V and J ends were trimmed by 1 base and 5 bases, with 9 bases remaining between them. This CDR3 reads CASSPLGRNNEQFF. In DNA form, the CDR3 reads TGTGCCAGCTCACCACTGGGACGTAACAATGAGCAGTTCTTC.

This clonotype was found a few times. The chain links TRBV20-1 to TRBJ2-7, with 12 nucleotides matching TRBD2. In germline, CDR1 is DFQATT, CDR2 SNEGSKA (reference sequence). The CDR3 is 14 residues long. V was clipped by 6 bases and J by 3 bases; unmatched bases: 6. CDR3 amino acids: CSAAGLAGHYEQYF. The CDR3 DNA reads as TGCAGTGCAGCCGGACTAGCGGGACACTACGAGCAGTACTTC.

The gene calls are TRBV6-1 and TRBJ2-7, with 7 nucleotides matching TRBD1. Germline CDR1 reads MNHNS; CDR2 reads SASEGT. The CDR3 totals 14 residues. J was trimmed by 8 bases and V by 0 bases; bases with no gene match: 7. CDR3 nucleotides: TGTGCCAGCAGTGAAGCGCCGACAGGGAATAAGCAGTACTTC. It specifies CASSEAPTGNKQYF.

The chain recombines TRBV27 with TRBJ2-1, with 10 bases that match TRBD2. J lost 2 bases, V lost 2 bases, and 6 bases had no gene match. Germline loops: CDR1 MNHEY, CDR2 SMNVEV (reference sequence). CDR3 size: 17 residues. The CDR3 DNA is TGTGCCAGCAGTTTAGGGGCTAGCGGGAGTCCCTACAATGAGCAGTTCTTC. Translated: CASSLGASGSPYNEQFF.

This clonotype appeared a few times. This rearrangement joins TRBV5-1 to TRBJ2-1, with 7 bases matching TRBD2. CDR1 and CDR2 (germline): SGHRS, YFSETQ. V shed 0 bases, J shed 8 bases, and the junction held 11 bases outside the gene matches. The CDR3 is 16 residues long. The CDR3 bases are TGCGCCAGCAGCTTGGCCCTGGGGGGGAGTACCGATGAGCAGTTCTTC. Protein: CASSLALGGSTDEQFF.

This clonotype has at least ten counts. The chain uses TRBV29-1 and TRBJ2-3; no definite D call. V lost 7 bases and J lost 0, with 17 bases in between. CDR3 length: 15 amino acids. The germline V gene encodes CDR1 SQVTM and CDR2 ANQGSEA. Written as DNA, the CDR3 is TGCAGCGAATTGGACCTCAGGATTAGCACAGATACGCAGTATTTT. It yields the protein CSELDLRISTDTQYF.

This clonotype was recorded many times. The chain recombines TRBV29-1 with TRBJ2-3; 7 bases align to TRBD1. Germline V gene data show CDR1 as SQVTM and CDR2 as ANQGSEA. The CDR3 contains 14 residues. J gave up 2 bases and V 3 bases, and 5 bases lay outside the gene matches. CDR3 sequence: CSVDSGQTTDTQYF. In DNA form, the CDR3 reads TGCAGCGTTGATTCGGGACAGACCACAGATACGCAGTATTTT.

The CDR3 DNA sequence: TGCAGTGCTAGCAGGACGGAGAACATTCAGTACTTC. It codes for CSASRTENIQYF. The chain has TRBV20-1 and TRBJ2-4; D gene uncertain. CDR1 DFQATT and CDR2 SNEGSKA come from the germline V gene (reference sequence). This CDR3 comprises 12 residues. The V end was cut by 3 bases, the J end by 7 bases, with 10 bases between.

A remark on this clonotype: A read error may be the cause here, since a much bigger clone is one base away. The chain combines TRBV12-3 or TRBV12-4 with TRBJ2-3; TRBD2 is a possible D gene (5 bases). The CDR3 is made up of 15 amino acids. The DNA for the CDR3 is TGTGCCAACAGTTTTGCCGGACTCAGCACAGATACGCAGTATTTT. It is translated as CANSFAGLSTDTQYF.

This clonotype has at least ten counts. The CDR3 DNA reads as TGTGCCAGCAGTGACTCCGGGAGGATCTATGGCTACACCTTC. It codes for CASSDSGRIYGYTF. The chain combines TRBV6-1 with TRBJ1-2, with D uncertain. Germline CDR1 and CDR2: MNHNS and SASEGT. The CDR3 loop spans 14 amino acids. Trimming left V 3 bases short and J 4 bases short, with 12 bases between.

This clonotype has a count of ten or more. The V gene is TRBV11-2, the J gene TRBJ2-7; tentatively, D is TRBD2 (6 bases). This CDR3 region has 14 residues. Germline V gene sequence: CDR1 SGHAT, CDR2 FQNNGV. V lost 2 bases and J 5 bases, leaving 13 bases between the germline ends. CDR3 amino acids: CASSLPTSRHEQYF. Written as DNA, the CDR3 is TGTGCCAGCAGCTTACCGACTAGTAGGCACGAGCAGTACTTC.

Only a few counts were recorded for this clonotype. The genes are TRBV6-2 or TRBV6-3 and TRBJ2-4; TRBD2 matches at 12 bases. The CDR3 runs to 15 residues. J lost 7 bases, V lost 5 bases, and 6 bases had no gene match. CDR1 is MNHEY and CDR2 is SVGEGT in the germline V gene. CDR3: CASSLLAGGGNIQYF. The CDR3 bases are TGTGCCAGCAGTCTACTAGCGGGAGGCGGGAACATTCAGTACTTC.